The next 14 T cell receptor beta chains were all read from a single sample in a study of T cell responses to AZD1222 COVID-19 vaccine. Clones were read by immunoSEQ multiplex PCR, and TCRdb kept only the in-frame ones, dropping some. The table records 85,000 to 90,000 clones, less than 90% of them present only once. The sequencing here drew on peripheral blood, taken 28 days after the second AZD1222 dose. These receptors all stem from an adult who received the AZD1222 COVID-19 vaccine.

The rearrangement uses TRBV12-3 or TRBV12-4 and TRBJ1-1; 7 bases align to TRBD1. CDR3 length: 13 residues. Losses at the gene ends were 8 bases for V and 1 base for J; bases not matched to a gene: 4. The CDR3 loop reads CASVTGWNTEAFF. CDR3 in DNA: TGTGCCAGCGTGACAGGGTGGAACACTGAAGCTTTCTTT.

This chain uses TRBV10-2 with TRBJ1-4; the match to TRBD1 covers 9 bases. CDR3 size: 13 residues. Germline V gene data show CDR1 as WSHSY and CDR2 as SAAADI. The junction had 7 bases not matched to a gene; V was cut back by 7 bases and J by 10 bases. CDR3 protein: CASTGTGLAKLFF. In nucleotides, the CDR3 is TGCGCCAGCACCGGGACAGGGCTTGCAAAACTGTTTTTT.

The chain couples TRBV9 to TRBJ1-1; D remains unclear. CDR3 length: 15 amino acids. Trimming pared 1 base from V and 4 bases from J, leaving 14 bases between. Germline assignment: CDR1 SGDLS and CDR2 YYNGEE. CDR3 DNA sequence: TGTGCCAGCAGCGTAACTTCGGAGTTGGTCACTGAAGCTTTCTTT. Protein product: CASSVTSELVTEAFF.

The rearrangement joins TRBV6-1 to TRBJ2-3, with D possibly TRBD2 on 5 matching bases. Trimming removed 3 bases at V and 10 bases at J, with 11 bases between. The CDR3 loop spans 12 amino acids. In germline, CDR1 is MNHNS, CDR2 SASEGT. CDR3: CASSDSVSAQYF. In nucleotides, the CDR3 is TGTGCCAGCAGTGATAGCGTTTCGGCGCAGTATTTT.

The gene calls are TRBV2 and TRBJ1-4, with 10 bases that match TRBD1. Trimming cost V 3 bases and J 6 bases; bases outside gene matches: 7. Germline CDR1 SNHLY, CDR2 FYNNEI. This CDR3 region has 16 residues. The CDR3 reads CASSEGDRGRYEKLFF. The CDR3 coding sequence is TGTGCCAGCAGTGAGGGGGACAGGGGAAGGTATGAAAAACTGTTTTTT.

The chain has TRBV11-2 and TRBJ2-5; the D gene is possibly TRBD2 (7 bases). Germline loops: CDR1 SGHAT, CDR2 FQNNGV. V was cut by 5 bases and J by 6 bases, with 19 bases left in between. This CDR3 region has 15 residues. The CDR3, as DNA: TGTGCCAGCAGCCCCCCCACGGGGGGCCGGAAGACCCAGTACTTC. Its translation: CASSPPTGGRKTQYF.

V and J are TRBV2 and TRBJ2-7, with TRBD1 matching over 7 bases. Unmatched junction bases numbered 4, after V lost 7 bases and J lost 1 base. Germline V gene data show CDR1 as SNHLY and CDR2 as FYNNEI. The CDR3 has 13 residues. In DNA form, the CDR3 reads TGTGCCAGCAAAAGACAGGGTTCCTACGAGCAGTACTTC. Residues: CASKRQGSYEQYF.

This clone was seen a single time. This chain joins TRBV6-5 and TRBJ1-1, with a tentative D call TRBD1 (5 bases). The germline V gene has CDR1 MNHEY and CDR2 SVGAGI. V was clipped by 11 bases and J by 11 bases, with 21 bases between them. The CDR3 extends over 12 amino acids. The CDR3, as DNA: TGTGCCTCGACGGACGGGACGAAGCGGGCTTTCTTT. Protein sequence: CASTDGTKRAFF.

The J gene is TRBJ1-1, the V gene TRBV2; D is unclear. V was clipped by 2 bases and J by 1 base, with 11 bases between them. CDR1 is SNHLY, CDR2 FYNNEI, per germline. The CDR3 runs to 15 residues. CDR3 nucleotide sequence: TGTGCCAGCAGTGAAAGCGAGGGAAGGAACACTGAAGCTTTCTTT. It is translated as CASSESEGRNTEAFF.

This chain links TRBV27 with TRBJ1-1; TRBD1 is a possible D gene (6 bases). The V and J ends lost 5 bases and 2 bases respectively, with 9 bases between them. CDR1 and CDR2 (germline): MNHEY, SMNVEV (reference sequence). The CDR3 runs 13 residues. CDR3 DNA sequence: TGTGCCAGCAGTAAGACAGGTAACACTGAAGCTTTCTTT. As protein: CASSKTGNTEAFF.

The chain is built from TRBV7-3 and TRBJ2-1, with 10 bases matching TRBD2. CDR3 length: 15 residues. With V trimmed by 2 bases and J by 5 bases, 3 bases remained unmatched. Germline V gene data show CDR1 as SGHTA and CDR2 as FQGTGA. The DNA of the CDR3 is TGTGCCAGCAGCTTACAAGCGGGGGGGAACAATGAGCAGTTCTTC. Translated: CASSLQAGGNNEQFF. The full variable domain, completed using reference TRBV7-3 and TRBJ2-1, is GAGVSQTPSNKVTEKGKYVELRCDPISGHTALYWYRQSLGQGPEFLIYFQGTGAADDSGLPNDRFFAVRPEGSVSTLKIQRTERGDSAVYLCASSLQAGGNNEQFFGPGTRLTVL.

This chain connects TRBV27 to TRBJ2-7, with 7 positions matching TRBD1. CDR1 is MNHEY and CDR2 is SMNVEV in the germline V gene (reference sequence). This CDR3 region has 16 residues. With 5 bases clipped from V and 4 bases from J, the junction kept 14 bases outside the gene matches. In DNA form, the CDR3 reads TGTGCCAGCAGTCCGCGAGACAGGGTAAGTCCGTACGAGCAGTACTTC. Residues: CASSPRDRVSPYEQYF.

CDR3 in amino acids: CASSLVGRGEQFF. Here the CDR3 DNA reads TGTGCCAGCAGCTTGGTGGGCCGAGGTGAGCAGTTCTTC. The chain links TRBV5-6 to TRBJ2-1; D is unclear. Germline V gene lookup returns CDR1 SGHDT and CDR2 YYEEEE. V was trimmed by 0 bases and J by 9 bases, leaving 10 bases between them. The CDR3 runs 13 residues.

The V and J genes are TRBV2 and TRBJ1-1; 8 bases are shared with TRBD1. This CDR3 comprises 14 residues. With 4 bases clipped from V and 3 bases from J, the junction kept 4 bases outside the gene matches. Germline CDR1 SNHLY, CDR2 FYNNEI. The CDR3 loop is CASSGDRIYTEAFF. As DNA, the CDR3 is TGTGCCAGCAGTGGGGACAGGATCTACACTGAAGCTTTCTTT.